The 21 T cell receptor beta chains given below trace back to one sample, sequenced in a study of shared clonotypes between healthy human individuals. TCRdb keeps only in-frame clones here, not all; method: immunoSEQ multiplex PCR. The repertoire holds approximately 2,300,000 clones, with around 92% as singletons. The sample was naive CD4+ T cells from PBMCs. Subset of the sample: CD45RA+ positively selected. These receptors were taken from a man in his late teens or twenties in good health. Some clones in this sample may be carry-over from other donors' samples.

This clone has a handful of counts. This chain joins TRBV6-5 and TRBJ1-3; no reliable D call. The germline CDR1 and CDR2 sequences are MNHEY and SVGAGI. V dropped 7 bases and J dropped 3 bases, with 13 bases sitting between them. The CDR3 is 14 residues long. CDR3 DNA: TGTGCCAGCACTATGGGAGCCGTTGGAAACACCATATATTTT. Protein product: CASTMGAVGNTIYF.

The chain carries TRBV5-1 and TRBJ1-6; 7 positions agree with TRBD1. There are 16 residues in the CDR3. Germline CDR1 and CDR2: SGHRS and YFSETQ. Trimming took 3 bases from V and 10 from J; bases not matched to a gene: 13. CDR3 sequence (DNA): TGCGCCAGCAGCTCCATTACAGGGGAAAAAGGGTCACCCCTCCACTTT. The encoded protein is CASSSITGEKGSPLHF. Using reference TRBV5-1 and TRBJ1-6 for the parts outside the CDR3, the full variable domain is KAGVTQTPRYLIKTRGQQVTLSCSPISGHRSVSWYQQTPGQGLQFLFEYFSETQRNKGNFPGRFSGRQFSNSRSEMNVSTLELGDSALYLCASSSITGEKGSPLHFGNGTRLTVT.

J is TRBJ2-5 and V is TRBV28, with TRBD1 identical over 11 bases. This CDR3 is 15 amino acids long. CDR1 is MDHEN and CDR2 is SYDVKM in the germline V gene. V was clipped by 6 bases and J by 4 bases; unmatched bases: 7. This CDR3 is CASSTGQGVRETQYF. CDR3 sequence (DNA): TGTGCCAGCAGCACGGGACAGGGGGTGAGAGAGACCCAGTACTTC.

The chain joins TRBV4-1 to TRBJ1-5, with no clear D. The CDR3 is 16 amino acids. CDR1 and CDR2 (germline): MGHRA, YSYEKL. V gave up 0 bases and J gave up 5 bases, with 14 bases separating them. As DNA, the CDR3 is TGCGCCAGCAGCCAAGACAGCTATTCCACTTATCAGCCCCAGCATTTT. This encodes CASSQDSYSTYQPQHF.

V gene TRBV5-1 combines with J gene TRBJ2-3; 12 nucleotides match TRBD2. The germline V gene encodes CDR1 SGHRS and CDR2 YFSETQ. The CDR3 spans 18 residues. V shed 4 bases, J shed 0 bases, and the junction held 9 bases outside the gene matches. The CDR3: CASSPGTSGYASTDTQYF. Here the CDR3 DNA reads TGCGCCAGCAGCCCCGGGACTAGCGGGTATGCTAGCACAGATACGCAGTATTTT.

The gene calls are TRBV5-1 and TRBJ2-7; 8 positions agree with TRBD2. The CDR3 has 14 amino acids. In germline, CDR1 is SGHRS, CDR2 YFSETQ. J was trimmed by 4 bases and V by 7 bases; bases with no gene match: 10. CDR3 sequence: CASYEGSGRYEQYF. The CDR3 DNA reads as TGCGCCAGCTACGAGGGCAGCGGGAGATACGAGCAGTACTTC.

This chain joins TRBV5-1 and TRBJ2-1; D remains ambiguous. Germline V CDR1 and CDR2: SGHRS, YFSETQ. The V gene lost 0 bases and the J gene lost 3 bases, with 13 bases spanning the gap. This CDR3 is built from 16 residues. The CDR3, as DNA: TGCGCCAGCAGCTTGGCGGACCGATACCTCTACAATGAGCAGTTCTTC. This gives the protein CASSLADRYLYNEQFF. Full variable domain (missing parts from reference TRBV5-1 and TRBJ2-1): KAGVTQTPRYLIKTRGQQVTLSCSPISGHRSVSWYQQTPGQGLQFLFEYFSETQRNKGNFPGRFSGRQFSNSRSEMNVSTLELGDSALYLCASSLADRYLYNEQFFGPGTRLTVL.

About this clone: This specimen includes other DNA sequences encoding the same CDR3. The chain combines TRBV5-1 with TRBJ2-3, with D possibly being TRBD1 (5 bases). Germline V CDR1 and CDR2: SGHRS, YFSETQ. This CDR3 is 14 amino acids long. V lost 6 bases and J lost 0, with 11 bases in between. The CDR3 spells CASKRTPSTDTQYF. CDR3 DNA sequence: TGCGCCAGCAAGAGGACACCAAGCACAGATACGCAGTATTTT. Together with reference TRBV5-1 and TRBJ2-3, the CDR3 gives the full variable domain: KAGVTQTPRYLIKTRGQQVTLSCSPISGHRSVSWYQQTPGQGLQFLFEYFSETQRNKGNFPGRFSGRQFSNSRSEMNVSTLELGDSALYLCASKRTPSTDTQYFGPGTRLTVL.

The rearrangement joins TRBV7-6 to TRBJ1-4, with D unclear. Germline V gene lookup returns CDR1 SGHVS and CDR2 FNYEAQ. V was trimmed by 0 bases and J by 8 bases, leaving 10 bases between them. The CDR3 runs 14 residues. The CDR3 loop is CASSLATPEEKLFF. CDR3 DNA: TGTGCCAGCAGCTTAGCGACGCCGGAAGAAAAACTGTTTTTT.

This clone was observed once. The gene calls are TRBV19 and TRBJ2-1, with D possibly TRBD1 on 7 matching bases. Germline V CDR1 and CDR2: LNHDA, SQIVND (reference sequence). This CDR3 contains 17 residues. V gave up 4 bases and J gave up 7 bases, with 23 bases separating them. For the CDR3, the DNA is TGTGCCAGTAGTACGACGCTGTCAGGGGGGTTAGGAAATGAGCAGTTCTTC. It is translated as CASSTTLSGGLGNEQFF.

The genes are TRBV28 and TRBJ2-3; 14 nucleotides line up with TRBD2. Germline CDR1 reads MDHEN; CDR2 reads SYDVKM. With V trimmed by 4 bases and J by 3 bases, 18 bases remained unmatched. The CDR3 totals 21 residues. CDR3 residues: CASSSTSGLAGEEGVTDTQYF. Written as DNA, the CDR3 is TGTGCCAGCAGTTCGACCTCGGGACTAGCGGGAGAGGAGGGCGTTACAGATACGCAGTATTTT.

The rearrangement joins TRBV2 to TRBJ2-1; 7 positions match TRBD2. CDR1 is SNHLY and CDR2 is FYNNEI in the germline V gene. There are 13 residues in the CDR3. V gave up 5 bases and J gave up 9 bases; unmatched junction bases: 7. The DNA for the CDR3 is TGTGCCAGCAGTCGCGGGGGATGGGGTGAGCAGTTCTTC. Translation: CASSRGGWGEQFF.

The chain links TRBV4-1 to TRBJ2-3; D is unresolved. From germline, CDR1 is MGHRA and CDR2 YSYEKL. This CDR3 has 16 residues. Trimming shortened V by 0 bases and J by 3 bases, and 13 bases separated the two germline ends. In DNA form, the CDR3 reads TGCGCCAGCAGCCAAGATAGGGCAGAGAAGACAGATACGCAGTATTTT. This gives the protein CASSQDRAEKTDTQYF.

Comment on this clone: Other DNA sequences in this sample translate to the same CDR3. The V call is TRBV5-1, the J call TRBJ1-5; D unresolved. Germline V gene sequence: CDR1 SGHRS, CDR2 YFSETQ. This CDR3 has 13 amino acids. V lost 2 bases and J 4 bases, leaving 7 bases between the germline ends. The CDR3 here is CASSFDGNQPQHF. CDR3 DNA sequence: TGCGCCAGCAGCTTTGACGGGAATCAGCCCCAGCATTTT.

With respect to this clone: Other DNA variants within this sample encode the same CDR3. This sequence joins TRBV5-1 and TRBJ1-5; 9 bases agree with TRBD1. In germline, CDR1 is SGHRS, CDR2 YFSETQ. Trimming at V came to 0 bases and at J to 2 bases, leaving 3 bases not matched to a gene. The CDR3 is 16 amino acids. The CDR3 region has the DNA TGCGCCAGCAGCTTGGGGGGACAGGGTGGCAATCAGCCCCAGCATTTT. Translated: CASSLGGQGGNQPQHF.

The rearrangement joins TRBV4-3 to TRBJ2-1; 9 bases line up with TRBD2. The V and J ends lost 4 bases and 6 bases, in that order; junction bases with no gene match: 13. Germline CDR1 and CDR2: LGHNA and YSLEER. The CDR3 length is 17 residues. The CDR3 DNA is TGCGCCAGCAGCCTCCTCATAGCGGGAGATGTGTTCAATGAGCAGTTCTTC. It is translated as CASSLLIAGDVFNEQFF.

This rearrangement joins TRBV5-4 to TRBJ1-1; D gene ambiguous. V lost 4 bases and J 0 bases, leaving 19 bases between the germline ends. The CDR3 has 17 amino acids. CDR1 is SGHNT, CDR2 YYREEE, per germline (reference sequence). The CDR3 region is CASSPQTTGMMNTEAFF. CDR3 nucleotide sequence: TGTGCCAGCAGCCCGCAAACCACGGGAATGATGAACACTGAAGCTTTCTTT.

V usage is TRBV9 and J usage is TRBJ2-1, with 8 bases matching TRBD2. There are 16 residues in the CDR3. V trimming: 0 bases; J trimming: 6 bases; junction bases outside the gene matches: 8. Germline loops: CDR1 SGDLS, CDR2 YYNGEE. Here the CDR3 DNA reads TGTGCCAGCAGCGTAGCCCCCAGCGGGAGTAGCAATGAGCAGTTCTTC. Its translation is CASSVAPSGSSNEQFF.

The chain carries TRBV5-1 and TRBJ2-1; 7 bases agree with TRBD1. CDR1 and CDR2 from the germline V gene are SGHRS and YFSETQ. The CDR3 is 17 residues long. Germline trimming cut 4 bases from V and 7 bases from J; bases unmatched to any gene: 17. The CDR3 is CASSNGRRQGVRNEQFF. The CDR3 bases are TGCGCCAGCAGCAACGGCCGGCGGCAGGGGGTTCGGAATGAGCAGTTCTTC.

The rearrangement joins TRBV29-1 to TRBJ2-1; weak D call: TRBD1 (6 bases). The CDR3 has 14 residues. Germline V gene sequence: CDR1 SQVTM, CDR2 ANQGSEA. Trimming cost V 4 bases and J 5 bases, with 15 bases left between them. The CDR3 DNA sequence: TGCAGCGTTGGGGTCCTAGGGGGTAACAATGAGCAGTTCTTC. It codes for CSVGVLGGNNEQFF.

The chain employs TRBV6-5 and TRBJ2-1, with D possibly matching TRBD1 (7 bases). Trimming removed 4 bases at V and 14 bases at J, with 21 bases between. The germline CDR1 and CDR2 sequences are MNHEY and SVGAGI. This CDR3 is 14 amino acids long. CDR3: CASSSTKSRGEEFF. The CDR3 DNA is TGTGCCAGCAGTTCAACGAAATCCAGGGGGGAGGAGTTCTTC.